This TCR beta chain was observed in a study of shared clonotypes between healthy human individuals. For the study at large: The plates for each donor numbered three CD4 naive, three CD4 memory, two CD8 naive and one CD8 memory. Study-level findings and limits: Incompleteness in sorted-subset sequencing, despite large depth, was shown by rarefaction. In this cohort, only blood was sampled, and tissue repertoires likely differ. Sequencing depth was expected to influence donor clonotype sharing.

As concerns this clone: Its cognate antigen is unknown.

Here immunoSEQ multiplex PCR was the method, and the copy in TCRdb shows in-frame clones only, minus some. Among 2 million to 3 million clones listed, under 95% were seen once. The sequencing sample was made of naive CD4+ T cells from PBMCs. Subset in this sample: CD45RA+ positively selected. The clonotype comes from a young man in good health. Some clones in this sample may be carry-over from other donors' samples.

CDR3 residues: CAIGTGGDKAFF. The DNA of the CDR3 is TGTGCCATCGGGACAGGGGGAGATAAGGCTTTCTTT. The chain couples TRBV10-3 to TRBJ1-1, with 11 positions matching TRBD1. CDR1 is ENHRY and CDR2 is SYGVKD in the germline V gene. After removal of 8 bases from V and 11 bases from J, the junction contained 7 bases not matched to a gene. The CDR3 loop spans 12 amino acids.